These 23 T cell receptor beta chains were all obtained from the same sample, sequenced in a study of cytomegalovirus exposure and HLA in healthy donors. The PCR employed 60 Vbeta primers together with 13 Jbeta primers. Clones were read by immunoSEQ multiplex PCR, and TCRdb kept only the in-frame ones, dropping some. The repertoire holds 110,000 to 150,000 clones, 77% seen once, with 1.5% to 2% in the top ten. Sequencing was performed on PBMCs. The receptors stem from a female donor in good health and CMV-seronegative.

This clone has only a few counts. The chain joins TRBV7-2 to TRBJ1-2; 9 positions agree with TRBD1. This CDR3 is 13 amino acids long. V trimming: 6 bases; J trimming: 7 bases; junction bases outside the gene matches: 6. Germline CDR1 is SGHTA and CDR2 is FQGNSA. This chain's CDR3 is CASSPTGGCGYTF. The DNA of the CDR3 is TGTGCCAGCAGTCCAACAGGGGGCTGTGGCTACACCTTC.

The chain couples TRBV15 to TRBJ2-7; maybe TRBD2 (5 bases). The CDR3 has 14 residues. Germline values: CDR1 LNHNV, CDR2 YYDKDF (reference sequence). The V end lost 0 bases, the J end lost 5 bases, and 11 bases lay between the germline ends. The CDR3 DNA reads as TGTGCCACCAGCAGAGATGCGGGCCGAGACGAGCAGTACTTC. Residues: CATSRDAGRDEQYF. The full variable domain, its missing parts supplied by reference TRBV15 and TRBJ2-7, is DAMVIQNPRYQVTQFGKPVTLSCSQTLNHNVMYWYQQKSSQAPKLLFHYYDKDFNNEADTPDNFQSRRPNTSFCFLDIRSPGLGDTAMYLCATSRDAGRDEQYFGPGTRLTVT.

V and J are TRBV5-1 and TRBJ1-1, with 7 positions matching TRBD1. The CDR3 spans 17 residues. J gave up 1 base and V 4 bases, and 13 bases lay outside the gene matches. Germline V gene data show CDR1 as SGHRS and CDR2 as YFSETQ. The chain's CDR3 is CASSRRQGPATNTEAFF. Written as DNA, the CDR3 is TGCGCCAGCAGCAGAAGACAGGGCCCGGCCACGAACACTGAAGCTTTCTTT.

A single count supports this clone. V and J are TRBV7-8 and TRBJ2-5, with 9 nucleotides matching TRBD2. There are 17 residues in the CDR3. Per the germline V gene, CDR1 is SGHVS and CDR2 is FQNEAQ. The ends lost 1 base at V and 3 bases at J; junction bases unmatched: 9. CDR3 sequence: CASSLVRIAGVEETQYF. In DNA, the CDR3 is TGTGCCAGCAGCTTAGTCCGGATAGCGGGGGTGGAAGAGACCCAGTACTTC.

V gene TRBV28 combines with J gene TRBJ1-2; D is unresolved. There are 15 residues in the CDR3. Between the trimmed V and J ends, which lost 1 base and 2 bases, there was a span of 11 bases. The germline CDR1 and CDR2 sequences are MDHEN and SYDVKM. In nucleotides, the CDR3 is TGTGCCAGCAGTTTATTAACGGGTGGCAACTATGGCTACACCTTC. This translates into CASSLLTGGNYGYTF.

This rearrangement joins TRBV19 to TRBJ1-1; no reliable D call. The germline gives CDR1 LNHDA, CDR2 SQIVND (reference sequence). The CDR3 contains 15 residues. V was pared by 0 bases and J by 7 bases, with 15 bases between. CDR3 coding DNA: TGTGCCAGTAGTATAGATCGGGGAATCGTGGGTGAAGCTTTCTTT. Residues: CASSIDRGIVGEAFF.

This rearrangement joins TRBV19 to TRBJ2-5; 10 bases agree with TRBD2. Trimming removed 6 bases from V and 1 base from J; junction bases left unmatched: 5. From germline, CDR1 is LNHDA and CDR2 SQIVND (reference sequence). This CDR3 is built from 15 residues. CDR3 coding DNA: TGTGCCAGTAGCCCTGGACTAGCGGTCCAAGAGACCCAGTACTTC. Protein product: CASSPGLAVQETQYF.

Only a few counts were recorded for this clone. The chain uses TRBV6-1 and TRBJ1-5; D remains unclear. Trimming removed 1 base from V and 6 bases from J, with 10 bases in between. CDR3 length: 14 amino acids. Germline CDR1 reads MNHNS; CDR2 reads SASEGT. The CDR3 spells CASSEVAGPQPQHF. As DNA, the CDR3 is TGTGCCAGCAGTGAAGTGGCAGGCCCTCAGCCCCAGCATTTT.

This clone was counted a few times. The chain uses TRBV4-1 and TRBJ2-3; D is ambiguous. V lost 2 bases, J lost 0 bases, and 12 bases lay in between. The CDR3 is 16 amino acids. In germline, CDR1 is MGHRA, CDR2 YSYEKL. Here the CDR3 reads CASSQINIVSTDTQYF. In nucleotides, the CDR3 is TGCGCCAGCAGCCAAATCAATATAGTAAGCACAGATACGCAGTATTTT.

This clone showed up just a few times. V and J are TRBV6-6 and TRBJ1-6, with a tentative D call TRBD1 (5 bases). Germline V gene sequence: CDR1 MNHNY, CDR2 SVGAGI (reference sequence). V shed 1 base and J shed 7 bases, with 14 bases lying between them. The CDR3 is 16 amino acids. The DNA of the CDR3 is TGTGCCAGCAGTTACTTATCGGCGGGGGGGAATTCACCCCTCCACTTT. Translation: CASSYLSAGGNSPLHF.

V and J are TRBV6-4 and TRBJ2-5; D ambiguous. Germline V gene data show CDR1 as MRHNA and CDR2 as SNTAGT. Trimming took 9 bases from V and 2 from J, leaving 4 bases between them. The CDR3 has 10 residues. In DNA form, the CDR3 reads TGTGCCAGACATCAAGAGACCCAGTACTTC. This codes for CARHQETQYF.

The rearrangement links TRBV2 to TRBJ1-1; 7 bases are shared with TRBD1. Trimming cost V 10 bases and J 1 base; bases outside gene matches: 9. Germline lookup yields CDR1 SNHLY and CDR2 FYNNEI. This CDR3 is 14 amino acids long. The chain's CDR3 is CAKQPGQRNTEAFF. The CDR3 DNA reads TGTGCCAAGCAGCCGGGACAGCGGAACACTGAAGCTTTCTTT.

V usage is TRBV4-1 and J usage is TRBJ2-5; 7 bases line up with TRBD2. The DNA end lines up better with TRBJ2-7; the J call may be wrong. The CDR3 has 15 residues. The germline V gene has CDR1 MGHRA and CDR2 YSYEKL. CDR3 residues: CASSRGREAQSEQYF. The CDR3 coding sequence is TGCGCCAGCAGCCGAGGTCGGGAGGCCCAAAGCGAGCAGTACTTC.

The chain employs TRBV6-5 and TRBJ1-1; 10 bases are shared with TRBD1. Germline CDR1 MNHEY, CDR2 SVGAGI. The CDR3 contains 16 residues. J was trimmed by 5 bases and V by 4 bases; bases with no gene match: 10. In DNA, the CDR3 is TGTGCCAGCAGTTCGGGACAGGGGTTGGTAAAAACTGAAGCTTTCTTT. Protein product: CASSSGQGLVKTEAFF.

The rearrangement uses TRBV7-6 and TRBJ1-2; D unclear. CDR3 length equals 15 residues. From germline, CDR1 is SGHVS and CDR2 FNYEAQ. V lost 1 base to trimming and J lost 2 bases, with 11 bases between them. In nucleotides, the CDR3 is TGTGCCAGCAGCTTAGGGGTAGCCCTCAACTATGGCTACACCTTC. This sequence encodes CASSLGVALNYGYTF.

The J gene is TRBJ2-7, the V gene TRBV5-6; 9 nucleotides align to TRBD2. The CDR3 covers 15 residues. The V and J ends lost 0 bases and 2 bases, in that order; junction bases with no gene match: 3. Germline V gene lookup returns CDR1 SGHDT and CDR2 YYEEEE. As DNA, the CDR3 is TGTGCCAGCAGCTTGGCCGAGCGGGGGGCCTACGAGCAGTACTTC. It is translated as CASSLAERGAYEQYF.

The rearrangement joins TRBV5-1 to TRBJ1-1; D gene uncertain. The CDR3 is made up of 15 amino acids. Germline V gives CDR1 SGHRS, CDR2 YFSETQ. Trimming pared 0 bases from V and 1 base from J, leaving 10 bases between. CDR3 bases: TGCGCCAGCAGCTTGGAAGGGAGGGCGAACACTGAAGCTTTCTTT. Protein sequence: CASSLEGRANTEAFF.

This chain joins TRBV5-1 and TRBJ2-1, with D possibly being TRBD1 (7 bases). This CDR3 region has 13 residues. Trimming pared 0 bases from V and 14 bases from J, leaving 15 bases between. From germline, CDR1 is SGHRS and CDR2 YFSETQ. CDR3 nucleotide sequence: TGCGCCAGCAGCTTGGGACAGGGAGGAGAGGAGTTCTTC. It translates to CASSLGQGGEEFF.

The rearrangement uses TRBV6-5 and TRBJ1-6, with 7 nucleotides matching TRBD1. With V trimmed by 5 bases and J by 10 bases, 11 bases remained unmatched. The CDR3 spans 15 residues. The germline CDR1 and CDR2 sequences are MNHEY and SVGAGI. CDR3 bases: TGTGCCAGCAGTCGCGACAGGGAGCGAAACTCACCCCTCCACTTT. Translated, it gives CASSRDRERNSPLHF.

The chain is built from TRBV7-3 and TRBJ1-1; tentative D call: TRBD1 (5 bases). The CDR3 is 19 amino acids. The germline CDR1 and CDR2 sequences are SGHTA and FQGTGA. V was pared by 0 bases and J by 2 bases, with 22 bases between. The CDR3 nucleotides are TGTGCCAGCAGCTTAACTGCCCGGGGGATGGGCACTAGAAACACTGAAGCTTTCTTT. Translation gives CASSLTARGMGTRNTEAFF.

This clone has only one observation. The rearrangement uses TRBV27 and TRBJ1-1; 7 nucleotides align to TRBD1. Germline V gene data show CDR1 as MNHEY and CDR2 as SMNVEV (reference sequence). With V trimmed by 6 bases and J by 1 base, 11 bases remained unmatched. The CDR3 loop spans 16 amino acids. In DNA form, the CDR3 reads TGTGCCAGCAGCTTTGACTGGGGGACAGCGAACACTGAAGCTTTCTTT. This codes for CASSFDWGTANTEAFF.

On this clone: At one end the junction does not follow the germline gene, possibly because of a read error. The chain is built from TRBV7-7 and TRBJ2-1, with TRBD2 matching 9 bases. The CDR3 has 18 amino acids. CDR1 and CDR2 (germline): SSHAT, FNYEAQ (reference sequence). The CDR3 spells CASSLNGQASGVYNEQFF. CDR3 DNA: TGTGCTAGCAGCTTAAATGGGCAGGCTAGCGGGGTCTACAATGAGCAGTTCTTC.

This clone was seen once. V usage is TRBV10-2 and J usage is TRBJ2-1; maybe TRBD1 (7 bases). Between the trimmed V and J ends, which lost 2 bases and 5 bases, there was a span of 22 bases. The CDR3 spans 18 residues. Germline CDR1 and CDR2: WSHSY and SAAADI. CDR3 amino acids: CASSEGSGQRAINNEQFF. The CDR3 DNA sequence: TGCGCCAGCAGTGAGGGTTCGGGACAGCGGGCAATAAACAATGAGCAGTTCTTC.